One and the same sample provided the 25 T cell receptor beta chains below, sequenced in a study of blood T cell repertoires in COVID-19. Libraries were prepared by immunoSEQ multiplex PCR; TCRdb keeps only in-frame clonotypes and omits some of them. The sample includes 70,000 or so clones, 88% of them seen just once. The source material was peripheral blood. Source of these receptors: a human donor in a cohort sampled during active COVID-19.

The chain has TRBV15 and TRBJ2-7; no firm D call. Per germline, CDR1 LNHNV and CDR2 YYDKDF (reference sequence). The CDR3 sequence is 15 residues long. Trimming stripped 0 bases from V and 8 bases from J, with 17 bases between. The CDR3 bases are TGTGCCACCAGCAGAGACCCCGAGGCGAGTTCCCAGCAGTACTTC. Translated: CATSRDPEASSQQYF.

This clone was seen a few times. The J gene is TRBJ2-7, the V gene TRBV2, with TRBD2 identical over 7 bases. This CDR3 has 15 amino acids. V was pared by 1 base and J by 3 bases, with 6 bases of the junction left unmatched. Germline values: CDR1 SNHLY, CDR2 FYNNEI. The CDR3 nucleotides read TGTGCCAGCAGTGAAGACGGCGGGAGTGGCTACGAGCAGTACTTC. Translating it yields CASSEDGGSGYEQYF.

A few counts support this clone. The chain recombines TRBV5-4 with TRBJ1-6, with 7 bases fitting TRBD1. CDR3 length equals 15 residues. The germline V gene encodes CDR1 SGHNT and CDR2 YYREEE (reference sequence). With 5 bases clipped from V and 7 bases from J, the junction kept 9 bases outside the gene matches. CDR3 amino acids: CASRVGGQENSPLHF. The CDR3 DNA follows: TGTGCCAGCAGGGTGGGTGGACAGGAGAATTCACCCCTCCACTTT.

This sequence joins TRBV3-1 (or the pseudogene TRBV3-2) and TRBJ2-7; TRBD1 aligns across 8 bases. V lost 2 bases and J lost 6; bases outside the gene matches: 9. Germline V gives CDR1 LGHDT, CDR2 YNNKEL (reference sequence). The CDR3 loop spans 15 amino acids. This CDR3 reads CASSQLPTGVGEQYF. CDR3 coding DNA: TGTGCCAGCAGCCAACTCCCGACAGGGGTGGGCGAGCAGTACTTC.

This clone was detected once. CDR3 in DNA: TGCGCCAGCAGCACTGGACAGGGTGGGGTGGAGACCCAGTACTTC. This translates into CASSTGQGGVETQYF. The chain has TRBV5-1 and TRBJ2-5; 8 bases fit TRBD1. This CDR3 is built from 15 residues. Per germline, CDR1 SGHRS and CDR2 YFSETQ. J gave up 5 bases and V 4 bases, and 10 bases lay outside the gene matches.

This sequence joins TRBV28 and TRBJ2-3; 13 bases are shared with TRBD2. The CDR3 loop spans 17 amino acids. Germline CDR1 MDHEN, CDR2 SYDVKM. V gave up 4 bases and J gave up 5 bases; unmatched junction bases: 9. The CDR3 is CASSSLTSGRAEDTQYF. The DNA for the CDR3 is TGTGCCAGCAGTTCCCTCACTAGCGGGAGGGCCGAAGATACGCAGTATTTT.

The chain recombines TRBV7-9 with TRBJ1-2; 11 bases are shared with TRBD1. This CDR3 region has 15 residues. CDR1 SEHNR and CDR2 FQNEAQ come from the germline V gene (reference sequence). V lost 1 base and J lost 4; bases outside the gene matches: 2. The CDR3 reads CASSLEGTGGYGYTF. The CDR3 nucleotides read TGTGCCAGCAGCTTAGAGGGGACAGGGGGCTATGGCTACACCTTC.

The chain has TRBV9 and TRBJ2-1; 9 bases map to TRBD2. This CDR3 region has 19 residues. Trimming removed 0 bases from V and 5 bases from J; junction bases left unmatched: 15. The germline gives CDR1 SGDLS, CDR2 YYNGEE. In nucleotides, the CDR3 is TGTGCCAGCAGCGTAGATCCCGCGGGACTAGCTAAAAATGACAATGAGCAGTTCTTC. It is translated as CASSVDPAGLAKNDNEQFF.

This clone appeared a single time. The chain is built from TRBV28 and TRBJ2-1; possible D gene TRBD2, 5 bases. Deletions cut 3 bases from V and 5 bases from J, with 23 bases between. Germline V lookup: CDR1 MDHEN, CDR2 SYDVKM. The CDR3 length is 18 residues. The chain's CDR3 is CASSFEFGYGIPDNEQFF. The CDR3, as DNA: TGTGCCAGCAGTTTTGAGTTTGGATACGGGATACCAGACAATGAGCAGTTCTTC.

This chain links TRBV27 with TRBJ2-7, with D possibly being TRBD1 (7 bases). The ends were cut back, 5 bases at V and 2 bases at J, with 10 bases in the middle. There are 13 residues in the CDR3. Germline CDR1 is MNHEY and CDR2 is SMNVEV (reference sequence). The CDR3: CASSSRGAYEQYF. Here the CDR3 DNA reads TGTGCCAGCAGTAGCAGGGGGGCCTACGAGCAGTACTTC.

This chain links TRBV20-1 with TRBJ1-1, with TRBD1 as a possible D gene (5 bases). The CDR3 sequence is 16 residues long. The germline V and J ends were trimmed by 3 bases and 0 bases, with 17 bases remaining between them. Germline lookup yields CDR1 DFQATT and CDR2 SNEGSKA (reference sequence). The DNA for the CDR3 is TGCAGTGCTAGTCGATTTACGGGGGTCCTGAACACTGAAGCTTTCTTT. It translates to CSASRFTGVLNTEAFF.

The V and J genes are TRBV5-8 and TRBJ2-1, with 7 positions matching TRBD2. Unmatched junction bases numbered 12, after V lost 5 bases and J lost 10 bases. The germline gives CDR1 SGHTS, CDR2 YDEGEE. There are 14 residues in the CDR3. DNA of the CDR3: TGTGCCAGCAGGTGGGTCTTGCGGGAGCACGAGCAGTTCTTC. Translated, it gives CASRWVLREHEQFF.

The chain has TRBV27 and TRBJ2-7; no clear D. Germline V gene lookup returns CDR1 MNHEY and CDR2 SMNVEV (reference sequence). The CDR3 extends over 13 amino acids. V was shortened by 0 bases and J by 3 bases, with 6 bases between the two germline ends. The CDR3 spells CASSLSRGYEQYF. Here the CDR3 DNA reads TGTGCCAGCAGTTTATCGCGTGGCTACGAGCAGTACTTC.

This chain uses TRBV11-2 with TRBJ1-3; no reliable D call. Trimming left V 6 bases short and J 4 bases short, with 13 bases between. The CDR3 has 14 residues. The germline gives CDR1 SGHAT, CDR2 FQNNGV. This CDR3 is CASSRTLTGNTIYF. The DNA of the CDR3 is TGTGCCAGCAGTAGAACCTTAACGGGAAACACCATATATTTT.

This chain joins TRBV28 and TRBJ1-4; D may be TRBD1 (5 bases). There are 16 residues in the CDR3. Germline CDR1 reads MDHEN; CDR2 reads SYDVKM. V shed 4 bases and J shed 8 bases, with 20 bases lying between them. DNA of the CDR3: TGTGCCAGCAGTTCCCCCCAACCGGGGGTTAAAGAAAAACTGTTTTTT. The encoded protein is CASSSPQPGVKEKLFF.

The rearrangement uses TRBV5-6 and TRBJ2-1, with TRBD2 matching 11 bases. CDR3 length equals 19 residues. The V segment lost 1 base and the J segment 0 bases; nucleotides outside the gene matches: 9. The germline CDR1 and CDR2 sequences are SGHDT and YYEEEE. In DNA form, the CDR3 reads TGTGCCAGCAGCTTGTTGATAGCGGGAGGGCGGGGCTCCTACAATGAGCAGTTCTTC. Protein product: CASSLLIAGGRGSYNEQFF.

The rearrangement links TRBV6-5 to TRBJ2-3; D may be TRBD2 (5 bases). Germline loops: CDR1 MNHEY, CDR2 SVGAGI. V was shortened by 4 bases and J by 4 bases, with 9 bases between the two germline ends. This CDR3 has 13 amino acids. DNA for the CDR3: TGTGCCAGCAGTTTGGGGAGCGCAGATACGCAGTATTTT. Translating gives CASSLGSADTQYF.

Only one count was recorded for this clone. The chain joins TRBV5-6 to TRBJ2-5; 11 nucleotides align to TRBD2. This CDR3 comprises 16 residues. V trimming: 0 bases; J trimming: 5 bases; junction bases outside the gene matches: 6. From germline, CDR1 is SGHDT and CDR2 YYEEEE. The CDR3 spells CASSLDSSGRRETQYF. The CDR3 DNA reads as TGTGCCAGCAGCTTGGATTCTAGCGGGAGGAGGGAGACCCAGTACTTC. The complete variable domain, with remaining parts taken from reference TRBV5-6 and TRBJ2-5, reads DAGVTQSPTHLIKTRGQQVTLRCSPKSGHDTVSWYQQALGQGPQFIFQYYEEEERQRGNFPDRFSGHQFPNYSSELNVNALLLGDSALYLCASSLDSSGRRETQYFGPGTRLLVL.

The chain carries TRBV5-4 and TRBJ2-3, with 8 bases fitting TRBD1. Losses at the gene ends were 4 bases for V and 5 bases for J; bases not matched to a gene: 6. Looked up from germline, CDR1 is SGHNT and CDR2 is YYREEE (reference sequence). This CDR3 region has 14 residues. The CDR3 DNA follows: TGTGCCAGCAGCGCTCAGGGGGCGGGAGATACGCAGTATTTT. It specifies CASSAQGAGDTQYF.

CDR3 nucleotide sequence: TGCGCCAGCAGCTCGGGACTAGCGGAGCACTACGAGCAGTACTTC. Its protein is CASSSGLAEHYEQYF. The genes are TRBV5-1 and TRBJ2-7; 11 bases are a match to TRBD2. Losses at the gene ends were 3 bases for V and 3 bases for J; bases not matched to a gene: 5. Germline V lookup: CDR1 SGHRS, CDR2 YFSETQ. The CDR3 has 15 residues.

The rearrangement joins TRBV11-3 to TRBJ1-4; maybe TRBD1 (6 bases). Germline V gene data show CDR1 as SGHNT and CDR2 as YENEEA. V was cut by 1 base and J by 8 bases, with 14 bases left in between. CDR3 length: 15 amino acids. The CDR3 DNA reads TGTGCCAGCAGCTTAGGAGGGGGGGCTGAAGAAAAACTGTTTTTT. It codes for CASSLGGGAEEKLFF.

The chain carries TRBV12-5 and TRBJ1-5; D not certain. Trimming pared 5 bases from V and 0 bases from J, leaving 8 bases between. The length of the CDR3 is 14 residues. Germline V CDR1 and CDR2: LGHNT, FRNRAP. Written as DNA, the CDR3 is TGTGCTAGTGGTCTGGACTATAGCAATCAGCCCCAGCATTTT. It is translated as CASGLDYSNQPQHF.

The rearrangement links TRBV6-5 to TRBJ2-7, with D maybe TRBD2 (5 bases). The CDR3 runs to 13 residues. Germline-derived CDR1 and CDR2 are MNHEY and SVGAGI. This chain's CDR3 is CASSRTRGSELYV. The CDR3 DNA follows: TGTGCCAGCAGTCGAACTAGAGGTTCCGAGCTGTACGTC.

The rearrangement uses TRBV5-1 and TRBJ2-3; 13 bases align to TRBD2. Trimming removed 4 bases from V and 0 bases from J; junction bases left unmatched: 2. There are 16 residues in the CDR3. Germline V gene lookup returns CDR1 SGHRS and CDR2 YFSETQ. This CDR3 is CASSRGLAGSTDTQYF. DNA of the CDR3: TGCGCCAGCAGCCGGGGACTAGCGGGAAGCACAGATACGCAGTATTTT.

The V and J genes are TRBV6-5 and TRBJ1-1, with D perhaps TRBD1 (5 bases). The germline CDR1 and CDR2 sequences are MNHEY and SVGAGI. This CDR3 has 14 amino acids. The V gene lost 0 bases and the J gene lost 6 bases, with 11 bases spanning the gap. The CDR3 nucleotides read TGTGCCAGCAGTTACTCGCTCAGGGCGCCTGAAGCTTTCTTT. Translated, it gives CASSYSLRAPEAFF.